The T cell receptor (beta chain) described here comes from a study of CD8 T cells in Susac syndrome. In blood CD8+ and CD4+ T cells, TCR beta underwent sequencing. As concerns this clonotype: What it binds is not known.

Study-wide results and caveats: The study's TCR sequencing and HLA analysis covered a relatively small number of individuals, and the study acknowledged this.

When the RNA was reverse transcribed, random hexamers were used with an input of 0.5 to 1 ug. By means of immunoSEQ multiplex PCR, TCR beta CDR3 spanning 54 Vbeta and 13 Jbeta underwent amplification. TCRdb fed the immunoSEQ multiplex PCR reads into MiXCR, producing one record per CDR3 protein. Of approximately 180,000 distinct CDR3 sequences listed, around 95% are singletons. Sequencing used CD4+ T cells from PBMCs. The TCR originated in a human donor with multiple sclerosis.

The CDR3 sequence: CASSLRTGGTEAFF. The DNA for the CDR3 is TGTGCCAGCAGCTTAAGGACAGGGGGCACTGAAGCTTTCTTT. The chain uses TRBV7-2 and TRBJ1-1; TRBD1 matches 10 bases. The CDR3 is 14 amino acids. J gave up 4 bases and V 2 bases, and 1 base lay outside the gene matches. In germline, CDR1 is SGHTA, CDR2 FQGNSA.